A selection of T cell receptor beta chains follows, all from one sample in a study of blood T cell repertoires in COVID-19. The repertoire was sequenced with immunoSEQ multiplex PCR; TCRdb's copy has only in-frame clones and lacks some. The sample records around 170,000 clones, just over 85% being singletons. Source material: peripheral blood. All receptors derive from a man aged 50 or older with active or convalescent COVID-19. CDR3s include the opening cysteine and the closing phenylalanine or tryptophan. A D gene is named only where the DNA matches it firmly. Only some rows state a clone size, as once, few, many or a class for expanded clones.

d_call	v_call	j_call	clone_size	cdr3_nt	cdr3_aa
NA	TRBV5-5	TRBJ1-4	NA	TGTGCCAGCAGCCGCGCGGGGGAGAATGAAAAACTGTTTTTT	CASSRAGENEKLFF
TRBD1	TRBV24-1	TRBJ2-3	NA	TGTGCCACCAGTGATCTGGACAGGGGGGGGGATACGCAGTATTTT	CATSDLDRGGDTQYF
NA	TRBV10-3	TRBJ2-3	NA	TGTGCCATCAGTGAGTCCGGGGCAGATACGCAGTATTTT	CAISESGADTQYF
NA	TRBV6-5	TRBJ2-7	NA	TGTGCCACCAACCCGGTGTACGAGCAGTACTTC	CATNPVYEQYF
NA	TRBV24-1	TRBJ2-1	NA	TGTGCCACCAGTGATTTGGGAAGGGGATACAATGAGCAGTTCTTC	CATSDLGRGYNEQFF
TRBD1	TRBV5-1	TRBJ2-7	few	TGCGCCAGCAGCTTCCAGGAGGGGACAGGGGCCTACGAGCAGTACTTC	CASSFQEGTGAYEQYF
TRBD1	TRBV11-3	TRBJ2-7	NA	TGTGCCAGCAGACCCTCCGGGACAGGGGGTTCCGAGCAGTACTTC	CASRPSGTGGSEQYF
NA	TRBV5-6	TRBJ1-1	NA	TGTGCCAGCAGCTGGCGGGGGAAAATGAACACTGAAGCTTTCTTT	CASSWRGKMNTEAFF
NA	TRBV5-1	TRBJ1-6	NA	TGCGCCAGCAGCTTGGGGCAGGGAGGATCACCCCTCCACTTT	CASSLGQGGSPLHF
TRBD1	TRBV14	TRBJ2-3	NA	TGTGCCAGCAGCCAACGGACAGGGGGGAAAGATACGCAGTATTTT	CASSQRTGGKDTQYF
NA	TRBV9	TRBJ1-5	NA	TGTGCCAGCAGCGGTGGAGGGAGCAATCAGCCCCAGCATTTT	CASSGGGSNQPQHF
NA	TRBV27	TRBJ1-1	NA	TGTGCCAGCAGTTCTTCCGGCGGGACTGAAGCTTTCTTT	CASSSSGGTEAFF
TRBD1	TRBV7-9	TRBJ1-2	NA	TGTGCCAGCAGCGTAGACAGGGGGCACCGCCCGTCTAACTATGGCTACACCTTC	CASSVDRGHRPSNYGYTF
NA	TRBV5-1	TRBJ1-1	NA	TGCGCCAGCAGCTTGTTTGGCAGGTTGAACACTGAAGCTTTCTTT	CASSLFGRLNTEAFF
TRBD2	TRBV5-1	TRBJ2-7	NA	TGCGCCAGCAGCCTCCCGGGGACTAGTTACGAGCAGTACTTC	CASSLPGTSYEQYF
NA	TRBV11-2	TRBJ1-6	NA	TGTGCCAGCAGCTTAGATCGTAATTCACCCCTCCACTTT	CASSLDRNSPLHF
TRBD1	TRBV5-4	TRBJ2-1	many	TGTGCCAGCAGCTCAACGTACAGGGGTGAGCAGTTCTTC	CASSSTYRGEQFF
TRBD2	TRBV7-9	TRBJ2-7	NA	TGTGCCAGCAGAGGACTAGCCGGGACCTACGAGCAGTACTTC	CASRGLAGTYEQYF
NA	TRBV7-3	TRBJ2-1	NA	TGTGCCAGCAGCCACTATCGGGGGAGCGGGCCGGAGAATGAGCAGTTCTTC	CASSHYRGSGPENEQFF
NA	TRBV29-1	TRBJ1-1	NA	TGCAGCGTCTCTTGGCAGGGAATGAACACTGAAGCTTTCTTT	CSVSWQGMNTEAFF
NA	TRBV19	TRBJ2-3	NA	TGTGCCAGTAGTATAGGACAGGCCACAGATACGCAGTATTTT	CASSIGQATDTQYF
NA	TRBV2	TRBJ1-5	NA	TGTGCCAGCAGTGAAGAGAGGAATCAGCCCCAGCATTTT	CASSEERNQPQHF
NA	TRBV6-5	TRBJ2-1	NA	TGTGCCAGCAGCTCGGGACACTTGTTGAATGAGCAGTTCTTC	CASSSGHLLNEQFF